These 28 T cell receptor beta chains came from one sample sequenced in a study of blood T cell repertoires in COVID-19. TCRdb's table, derived via immunoSEQ multiplex PCR, lists solely in-frame clones and lacks some. This sample carries 230,000 or so clones, roughly 85% of them seen once, and the ten largest clones take about 7%. Sequencing was done on a sample of PBMCs or T cells enriched from blood (not recorded which). The receptors here all came from a woman aged 50 to 65 who had been exposed to COVID-19.

The sample holds one count of this clone. This sequence joins TRBV2 and TRBJ2-5, with 8 bases identical to TRBD1. Per the germline V gene, CDR1 is SNHLY and CDR2 is FYNNEI. V gave up 6 bases and J gave up 14 bases; unmatched junction bases: 14. The CDR3 length is 13 residues. CDR3 protein: CASSPQTGQGAYF. In DNA, the CDR3 is TGTGCCAGCAGCCCCCAAACTGGACAGGGAGCCTACTTC.

The chain recombines TRBV27 with TRBJ2-3; 11 bases align to TRBD2. From germline, CDR1 is MNHEY and CDR2 SMNVEV (reference sequence). There are 17 residues in the CDR3. Trimming removed 11 bases from V and 6 bases from J; junction bases left unmatched: 19. As DNA, the CDR3 is TGTGCCCCCGGGGATGGGACTAGCGGTCTGGGGGGGGATACGCAGTATTTT. As protein: CAPGDGTSGLGGDTQYF.

This clone was seen a handful of times. The chain uses TRBV6-2 or TRBV6-3 and TRBJ1-5; D is perhaps TRBD1 (5 bases). The CDR3 is 14 amino acids. The V end was cut by 5 bases, the J end by 7 bases, with 15 bases between. Germline V gene lookup returns CDR1 MNHEY and CDR2 SVGEGT. CDR3 in amino acids: CASSSQGFGQPQHF. The CDR3 bases are TGTGCCAGCAGTAGCCAGGGCTTCGGCCAGCCCCAGCATTTT.

The chain employs TRBV2 and TRBJ1-4; D is possibly TRBD1 (5 bases). From germline, CDR1 is SNHLY and CDR2 FYNNEI. Trimming pared 5 bases from V and 7 bases from J, leaving 20 bases between. The CDR3 spans 16 residues. This CDR3 reads CASSWGVGGGGEKLFF. CDR3 coding DNA: TGTGCCAGCAGTTGGGGGGTAGGAGGAGGAGGTGAAAAACTGTTTTTT. The full variable domain, with the rest looked up from reference TRBV2 and TRBJ1-4, is EPEVTQTPSHQVTQMGQEVILRCVPISNHLYFYWYRQILGQKVEFLVSFYNNEISEKSEIFDDQFSVERPDGSNFTLKIRSTKLEDSAMYFCASSWGVGGGGEKLFFGSGTQLSVL.

The J gene is TRBJ1-6, the V gene TRBV15, with D tentatively TRBD1 (5 bases). In germline, CDR1 is LNHNV, CDR2 YYDKDF (reference sequence). The germline V and J ends were trimmed by 5 bases and 7 bases, with 15 bases remaining between them. This CDR3 is 15 amino acids long. As DNA, the CDR3 is TGTGCCACCAGCGGAATAGGGGATCCCAATTCACCCCTCCACTTT. Its translation is CATSGIGDPNSPLHF.

The chain couples TRBV28 to TRBJ1-2; 7 bases are a match to TRBD1. The CDR3 is 14 amino acids. Losses at the gene ends were 2 bases for V and 5 bases for J; bases not matched to a gene: 5. The germline V gene encodes CDR1 MDHEN and CDR2 SYDVKM. For the CDR3, the DNA is TGTGCCAGCAGTTTAGGACAGGTACCTTATGGCTACACCTTC. Amino acid sequence: CASSLGQVPYGYTF.

The V gene is TRBV2, the J gene TRBJ2-1; tentative D call: TRBD1 (6 bases). V lost 8 bases and J lost 5, with 16 bases in between. Germline V gene sequence: CDR1 SNHLY, CDR2 FYNNEI. The CDR3 is 14 amino acids. In DNA, the CDR3 is TGTGCCAGCTCTGGACAGTCCGTAAACAATGAGCAGTTCTTC. It is translated as CASSGQSVNNEQFF.

The chain links TRBV10-2 to TRBJ1-5; weak D call: TRBD1 (5 bases). Looked up from germline, CDR1 is WSHSY and CDR2 is SAAADI. V lost 0 bases and J 0 bases, leaving 18 bases between the germline ends. The CDR3 runs to 19 residues. The CDR3 nucleotides read TGCGCCAGCAGTGAGTCCAGGGCGGTCTCCCCTTATAGCAATCAGCCCCAGCATTTT. Translating it yields CASSESRAVSPYSNQPQHF.

J is TRBJ1-3 and V is TRBV6-5, with unresolved D. CDR1 is MNHEY, CDR2 SVGAGI, per germline. V was cut by 7 bases and J by 3 bases, with 13 bases left in between. The CDR3 runs 14 residues. The CDR3 is CASTPSPLGNTIYF. The DNA for the CDR3 is TGTGCCAGCACTCCGTCCCCCCTTGGAAACACCATATATTTT.

The CDR3 here is CASSPPSQGALGGELFF. CDR3 bases: TGTGCCAGCTCACCACCCTCTCAGGGGGCGCTTGGCGGGGAGCTGTTTTTT. The chain couples TRBV18 to TRBJ2-2; 8 bases match TRBD1. The CDR3 runs to 17 residues. Germline-derived CDR1 and CDR2 are KGHSH and LQKENI. V lost 0 bases, J lost 7 bases, and 10 bases stayed unmatched.

The sample holds a few counts of this clone. The sample has other DNA sequences that encode this CDR3 too. The chain joins TRBV2 to TRBJ2-2; D possibly corresponds to TRBD2 (6 bases). The V and J ends lost 8 bases and 1 base respectively, with 8 bases between them. The CDR3 length is 13 residues. Per the germline V gene, CDR1 is SNHLY and CDR2 is FYNNEI. Here the CDR3 DNA reads TGTGCCAGCGGACTATTGAACACCGGGGAGCTGTTTTTT. Protein: CASGLLNTGELFF.

The gene calls are TRBV7-2 and TRBJ2-1; the match to TRBD2 covers 12 bases. Losses at the gene ends were 5 bases for V and 15 bases for J; bases not matched to a gene: 8. Germline V gives CDR1 SGHTA, CDR2 FQGNSA. CDR3 length: 13 residues. This chain's CDR3 is CASSPGLAGRGFF. CDR3 DNA: TGTGCCAGCAGCCCAGGACTAGCGGGGAGGGGGTTCTTC.

The V gene is TRBV9, the J gene TRBJ1-5; 9 bases are a match to TRBD1. Unmatched junction bases numbered 2, after V lost 0 bases and J lost 1 base. Germline CDR1 reads SGDLS; CDR2 reads YYNGEE. CDR3 size: 16 residues. The CDR3 here is CASSVGDRESNQPQHF. The DNA of the CDR3 is TGTGCCAGCAGCGTAGGGGACAGGGAAAGCAATCAGCCCCAGCATTTT.

This clone was seen a single time. The genes are TRBV19 and TRBJ1-2; D call uncertain. Germline assignment: CDR1 LNHDA and CDR2 SQIVND (reference sequence). The CDR3 is 13 amino acids. Trimming took off 5 bases at V and 1 base at J, with 8 bases between the two ends. CDR3 region: CASSARDNYGYTF. DNA for the CDR3: TGTGCCAGTAGTGCACGGGATAACTATGGCTACACCTTC.

The rearrangement uses TRBV7-2 and TRBJ1-2; D is possibly TRBD1 (6 bases). Germline V lookup: CDR1 SGHTA, CDR2 FQGNSA. Trimming cost V 2 bases and J 8 bases, with 15 bases left between them. CDR3 size: 14 residues. CDR3 residues: CASSLLQGRGGYTF. DNA for the CDR3: TGTGCCAGCAGCTTACTCCAGGGGAGAGGCGGCTACACCTTC. Full variable domain (missing parts from reference TRBV7-2 and TRBJ1-2): GAGVSQSPSNKVTEKGKDVELRCDPISGHTALYWYRQSLGQGLEFLIYFQGNSAPDKSGLPSDRFSAERTGGSVSTLTIQRTQQEDSAVYLCASSLLQGRGGYTFGSGTRLTVV.

The chain joins TRBV19 to TRBJ1-5, with 7 bases matching TRBD1. CDR1 LNHDA and CDR2 SQIVND come from the germline V gene (reference sequence). This CDR3 is built from 15 residues. Unmatched junction bases numbered 5, after V lost 6 bases and J lost 0 bases. The CDR3 nucleotides are TGTGCCAGTAGAGACAGGGCCTATAGCAATCAGCCCCAGCATTTT. Amino acids: CASRDRAYSNQPQHF.

The rearrangement uses TRBV7-2 and TRBJ2-3; 7 nucleotides match TRBD2. This CDR3 has 15 amino acids. After removal of 4 bases from V and 2 bases from J, the junction contained 6 bases not matched to a gene. Looked up from germline, CDR1 is SGHTA and CDR2 is FQGNSA. The CDR3 DNA reads as TGTGCCAGCAGCTCCCCTAGCGGAAACACAGATACGCAGTATTTT. Amino acids: CASSSPSGNTDTQYF.

V is TRBV29-1 and J is TRBJ1-1; D remains unclear. The CDR3 sequence is 13 residues long. The ends were cut back, 4 bases at V and 0 bases at J, with 9 bases in the middle. Germline V gives CDR1 SQVTM, CDR2 ANQGSEA. The DNA of the CDR3 is TGCAGCGTTGCGCTAGTGATGAACACTGAAGCTTTCTTT. Its protein product is CSVALVMNTEAFF.

This clone occurred a few times. The chain carries TRBV10-1 and TRBJ1-5; maybe TRBD1 (5 bases). Trimming took off 6 bases at V and 1 base at J, with 22 bases between the two ends. CDR1 is WNHNN, CDR2 SYGVQD, per germline (reference sequence). This CDR3 region has 18 residues. This chain's CDR3 is CASSRSTSKQGSNQPQHF. The CDR3 coding sequence is TGCGCCAGCAGCCGATCCACCTCTAAGCAGGGAAGCAATCAGCCCCAGCATTTT.

The rearrangement links TRBV19 to TRBJ1-5, with a weak D call TRBD1 (5 bases). The CDR3 runs to 14 residues. CDR1 and CDR2 from the germline V gene are LNHDA and SQIVND (reference sequence). The V gene lost 5 bases and the J gene lost 0 bases, with 8 bases spanning the gap. CDR3 DNA: TGTGCCAGTAGTCAGGGTTATAGCAATCAGCCCCAGCATTTT. It yields the protein CASSQGYSNQPQHF.

V and J are TRBV3-1 (or the pseudogene TRBV3-2) and TRBJ1-6; no clear D gene. There are 15 residues in the CDR3. Trimming took 0 bases from V and 8 from J, leaving 11 bases between them. Germline CDR1 reads LGHDT; CDR2 reads YNNKEL (reference sequence). The CDR3 DNA follows: TGTGCCAGCAGCCAAGAGGGGAGATGGTATTCACCCCTCCACTTT. Translation gives CASSQEGRWYSPLHF.

The J gene is TRBJ1-1, the V gene TRBV11-2; D is ambiguous. V gave up 1 base and J gave up 2 bases, with 11 bases separating them. CDR3 size: 15 residues. CDR1 and CDR2 (germline): SGHAT, FQNNGV. CDR3 loop: CASSLAGSPNTEAFF. CDR3 coding DNA: TGTGCCAGCAGCTTAGCGGGGAGCCCAAACACTGAAGCTTTCTTT.

V and J are TRBV6-5 and TRBJ1-5; 7 nucleotides match TRBD1. The CDR3 totals 14 residues. Germline CDR1 and CDR2: MNHEY and SVGAGI. After removal of 7 bases from V and 7 bases from J, the junction contained 10 bases not matched to a gene. In DNA form, the CDR3 reads TGTGCCAGCAACATCAGGGGGTCGGGGCAGCCCCAGCATTTT. Translated, it gives CASNIRGSGQPQHF.

V is TRBV27 and J is TRBJ2-5; a possible D gene is TRBD1 (5 bases). CDR1 is MNHEY and CDR2 is SMNVEV in the germline V gene (reference sequence). With 6 bases removed from V and 2 bases from J, the gap between germline ends came to 19 bases. CDR3 length equals 16 residues. The CDR3 loop reads CASSHPGAAGQETQYF. The CDR3 DNA is TGTGCCAGCAGCCATCCCGGCGCGGCAGGGCAAGAGACCCAGTACTTC.

The gene calls are TRBV6-6 and TRBJ1-3; D unclear. Trimming left V 7 bases short and J 4 bases short, with 11 bases between. The germline V gene has CDR1 MNHNY and CDR2 SVGAGI (reference sequence). This CDR3 spans 13 amino acids. In nucleotides, the CDR3 is TGTGCCAGCAACGACGGGTACGGAAACACCATATATTTT. Translating gives CASNDGYGNTIYF.

J is TRBJ2-2 and V is TRBV6-2 or TRBV6-3; TRBD2 aligns across 7 bases. The V and J ends lost 5 bases and 6 bases, in that order; junction bases with no gene match: 9. The germline V gene has CDR1 MNHEY and CDR2 SVGEGT. This CDR3 is built from 15 residues. The CDR3 loop is CASSPGRGKAGELFF. CDR3 in DNA: TGTGCCAGCAGTCCCGGGCGGGGGAAGGCCGGGGAGCTGTTTTTT.

The chain's CDR3 is CSVTPLAGATYEQYF. In nucleotides, the CDR3 is TGCAGCGTCACACCATTAGCGGGGGCCACCTACGAGCAGTACTTC. This chain joins TRBV29-1 and TRBJ2-7; the match to TRBD2 covers 9 bases. This CDR3 is 15 amino acids long. V lost 6 bases to trimming and J lost 2 bases; unmatched junction nucleotides: 11. CDR1 SQVTM and CDR2 ANQGSEA come from the germline V gene.

V is TRBV6-5 and J is TRBJ1-2; the D gene is possibly TRBD1 (5 bases). V was shortened by 6 bases and J by 4 bases, with 12 bases between the two germline ends. Germline V gene sequence: CDR1 MNHEY, CDR2 SVGAGI. CDR3 size: 13 residues. CDR3 nucleotides: TGTGCCAGCAGGAGTGACAGCCTCTATGGCTACACCTTC. Its protein is CASRSDSLYGYTF.